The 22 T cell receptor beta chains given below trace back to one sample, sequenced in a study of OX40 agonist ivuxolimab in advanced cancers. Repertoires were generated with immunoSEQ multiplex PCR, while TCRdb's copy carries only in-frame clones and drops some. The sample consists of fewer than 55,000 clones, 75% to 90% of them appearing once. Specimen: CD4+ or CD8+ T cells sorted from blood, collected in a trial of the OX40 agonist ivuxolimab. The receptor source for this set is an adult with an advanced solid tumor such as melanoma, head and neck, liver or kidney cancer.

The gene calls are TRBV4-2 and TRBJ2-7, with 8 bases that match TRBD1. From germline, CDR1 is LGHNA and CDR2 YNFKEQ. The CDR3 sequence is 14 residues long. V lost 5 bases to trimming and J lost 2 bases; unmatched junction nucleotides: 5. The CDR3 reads CASSSGQATYEQYF. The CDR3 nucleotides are TGTGCCAGCAGCTCGGGACAGGCAACCTACGAGCAGTACTTC.

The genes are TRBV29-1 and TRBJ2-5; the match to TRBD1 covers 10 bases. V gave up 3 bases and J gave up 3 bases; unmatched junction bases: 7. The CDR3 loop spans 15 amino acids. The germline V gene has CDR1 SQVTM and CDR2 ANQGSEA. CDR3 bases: TGCAGCGTTGAGCCCGGGACAGGGGATGAAGAGACCCAGTACTTC. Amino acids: CSVEPGTGDEETQYF.

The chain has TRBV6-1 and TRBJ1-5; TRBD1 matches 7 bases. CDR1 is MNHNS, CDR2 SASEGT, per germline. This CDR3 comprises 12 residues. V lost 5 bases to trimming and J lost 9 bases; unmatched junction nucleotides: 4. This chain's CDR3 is CASSWPGGPQHF. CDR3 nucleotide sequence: TGTGCCAGCAGTTGGCCAGGGGGGCCCCAGCATTTT.

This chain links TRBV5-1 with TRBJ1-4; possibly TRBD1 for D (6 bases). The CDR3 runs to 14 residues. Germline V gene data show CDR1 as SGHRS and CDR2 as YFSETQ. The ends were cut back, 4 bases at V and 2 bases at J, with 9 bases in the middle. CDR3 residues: CASSTGLTNEKLFF. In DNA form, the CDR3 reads TGCGCCAGCAGCACAGGGCTGACTAATGAAAAACTGTTTTTT.

For the CDR3, the DNA is TGTGCCAGCGGCAGGGGGGCAGATACGCAGTATTTT. This gives the protein CASGRGADTQYF. This chain links TRBV19 with TRBJ2-3; D might be TRBD1 (7 bases). The CDR3 covers 12 residues. V was shortened by 9 bases and J by 4 bases, with 11 bases between the two germline ends. CDR1 and CDR2 (germline): LNHDA, SQIVND (reference sequence).

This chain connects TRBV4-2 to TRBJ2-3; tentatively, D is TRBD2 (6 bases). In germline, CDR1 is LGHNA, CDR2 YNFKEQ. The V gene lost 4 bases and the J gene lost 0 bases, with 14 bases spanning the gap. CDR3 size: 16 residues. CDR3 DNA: TGTGCCAGCAGCCCATACTTAGCGGCCAGCACAGATACGCAGTATTTT. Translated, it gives CASSPYLAASTDTQYF.

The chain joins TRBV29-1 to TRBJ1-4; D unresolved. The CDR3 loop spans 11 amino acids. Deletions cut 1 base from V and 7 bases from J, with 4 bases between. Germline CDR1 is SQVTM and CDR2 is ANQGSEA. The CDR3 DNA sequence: TGCAGCGTTGAAGTGGTTGAAAAACTGTTTTTT. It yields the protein CSVEVVEKLFF. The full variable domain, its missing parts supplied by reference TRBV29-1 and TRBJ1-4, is SAVISQKPSRDICQRGTSLTIQCQVDSQVTMMFWYRQQPGQSLTLIATANQGSEATYESGFVIDKFPISRPNLTFSTLTVSNMSPEDSSIYLCSVEVVEKLFFGSGTQLSVL.

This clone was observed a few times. The CDR3 coding sequence is TGTGCCAGCAGCGTAAAAGGATCCCCCCGTTACGATGGCTACACCTTC. Protein sequence: CASSVKGSPRYDGYTF. The chain uses TRBV9 and TRBJ1-2; D not resolved. Germline lookup yields CDR1 SGDLS and CDR2 YYNGEE. The CDR3 extends over 16 amino acids. Trimming took off 1 base at V and 6 bases at J, with 19 bases between the two ends.

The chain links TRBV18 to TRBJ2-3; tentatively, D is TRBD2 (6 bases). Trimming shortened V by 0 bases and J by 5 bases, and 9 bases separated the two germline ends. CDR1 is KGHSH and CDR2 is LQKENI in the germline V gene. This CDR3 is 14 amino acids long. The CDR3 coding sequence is TGTGCCAGCTCACCACCGGCGGGGTTAGATACGCAGTATTTT. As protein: CASSPPAGLDTQYF. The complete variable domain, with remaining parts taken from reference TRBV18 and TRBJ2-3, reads NAGVMQNPRHLVRRRGQEARLRCSPMKGHSHVYWYRQLPEEGLKFMVYLQKENIIDESGMPKERFSAEFPKEGPSILRIQQVVRGDSAAYFCASSPPAGLDTQYFGPGTRLTVL.

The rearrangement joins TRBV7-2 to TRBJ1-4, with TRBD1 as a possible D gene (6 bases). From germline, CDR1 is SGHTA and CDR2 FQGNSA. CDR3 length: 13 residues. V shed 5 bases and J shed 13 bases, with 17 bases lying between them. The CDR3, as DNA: TGTGCCAGCAGCCCCCCGGACAGCGAACTACTGTTTTTT. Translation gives CASSPPDSELLFF.

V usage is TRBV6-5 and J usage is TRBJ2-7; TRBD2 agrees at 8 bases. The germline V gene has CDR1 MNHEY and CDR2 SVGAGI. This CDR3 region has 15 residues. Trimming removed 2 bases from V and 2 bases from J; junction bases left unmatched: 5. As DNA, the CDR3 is TGTGCCAGCAGTTACGGGCGAGCGGGAGCCTACGAGCAGTACTTC. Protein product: CASSYGRAGAYEQYF.

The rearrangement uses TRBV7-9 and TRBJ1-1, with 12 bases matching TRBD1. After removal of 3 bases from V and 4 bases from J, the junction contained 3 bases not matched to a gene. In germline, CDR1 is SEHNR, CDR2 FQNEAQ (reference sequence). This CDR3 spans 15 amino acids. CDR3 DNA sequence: TGTGCCAGCAGCTTGAGGGACAGGGGGCTCACTGAAGCTTTCTTT. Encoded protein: CASSLRDRGLTEAFF. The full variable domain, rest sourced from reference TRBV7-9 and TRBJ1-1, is DTGVSQNPRHKITKRGQNVTFRCDPISEHNRLYWYRQTLGQGPEFLTYFQNEAQLEKSRLLSDRFSAERPKGSFSTLEIQRTEQGDSAMYLCASSLRDRGLTEAFFGQGTRLTVV.

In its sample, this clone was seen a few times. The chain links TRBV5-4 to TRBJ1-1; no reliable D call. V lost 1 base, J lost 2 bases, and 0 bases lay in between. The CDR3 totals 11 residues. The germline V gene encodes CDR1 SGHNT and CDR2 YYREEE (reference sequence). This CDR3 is CASSLNTEAFF. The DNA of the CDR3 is TGTGCCAGCAGCTTGAACACTGAAGCTTTCTTT.

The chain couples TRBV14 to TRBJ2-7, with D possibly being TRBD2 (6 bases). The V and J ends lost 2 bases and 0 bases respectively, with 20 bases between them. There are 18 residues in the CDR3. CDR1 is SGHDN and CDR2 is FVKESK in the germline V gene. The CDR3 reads CASSQFAVGTLSSYEQYF. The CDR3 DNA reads TGTGCCAGCAGCCAATTCGCCGTGGGGACTCTTAGCTCCTACGAGCAGTACTTC. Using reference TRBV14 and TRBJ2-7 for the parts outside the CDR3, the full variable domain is EAGVTQFPSHSVIEKGQTVTLRCDPISGHDNLYWYRRVMGKEIKFLLHFVKESKQDESGMPNNRFLAERTGGTYSTLKVQPAELEDSGVYFCASSQFAVGTLSSYEQYFGPGTRLTVT.

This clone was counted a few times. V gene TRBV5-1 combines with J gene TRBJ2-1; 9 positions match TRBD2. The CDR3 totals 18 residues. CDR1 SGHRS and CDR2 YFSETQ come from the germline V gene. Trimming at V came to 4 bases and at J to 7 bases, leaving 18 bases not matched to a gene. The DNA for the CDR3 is TGCGCCAGCAGCACCGCGGGAGGGCCGGGGAACACACAGAATGAGCAGTTCTTC. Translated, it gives CASSTAGGPGNTQNEQFF.

CDR3 coding DNA: TGTGCCAGCAGGCGGGACAGAACTTCCTACGAGCAGTACTTC. It specifies CASRRDRTSYEQYF. V and J are TRBV6-5 and TRBJ2-7; maybe TRBD1 (7 bases). Trimming removed 6 bases at V and 1 base at J, with 13 bases between. Germline CDR1 is MNHEY and CDR2 is SVGAGI. The CDR3 loop spans 14 amino acids.

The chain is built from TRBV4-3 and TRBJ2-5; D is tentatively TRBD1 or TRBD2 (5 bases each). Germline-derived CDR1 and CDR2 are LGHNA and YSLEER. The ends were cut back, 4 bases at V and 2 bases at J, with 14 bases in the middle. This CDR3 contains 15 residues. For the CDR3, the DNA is TGCGCCAGCAGCCGTCAGGGACCCCCACAAGAGACCCAGTACTTC. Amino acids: CASSRQGPPQETQYF.

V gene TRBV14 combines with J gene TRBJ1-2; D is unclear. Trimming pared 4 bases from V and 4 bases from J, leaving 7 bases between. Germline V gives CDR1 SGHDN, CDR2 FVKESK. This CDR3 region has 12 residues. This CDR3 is CASSPTGYGYTF. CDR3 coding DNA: TGTGCCAGCAGCCCCACGGGCTATGGCTACACCTTC. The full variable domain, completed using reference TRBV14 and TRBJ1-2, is EAGVTQFPSHSVIEKGQTVTLRCDPISGHDNLYWYRRVMGKEIKFLLHFVKESKQDESGMPNNRFLAERTGGTYSTLKVQPAELEDSGVYFCASSPTGYGYTFGSGTRLTVV.

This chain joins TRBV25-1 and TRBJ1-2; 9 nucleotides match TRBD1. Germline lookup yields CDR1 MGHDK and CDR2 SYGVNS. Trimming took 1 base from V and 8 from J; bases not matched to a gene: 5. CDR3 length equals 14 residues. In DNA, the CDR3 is TGTGCCAGCAGTGAATGGGGACAGGGAAAAGGCTACACCTTC. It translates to CASSEWGQGKGYTF.

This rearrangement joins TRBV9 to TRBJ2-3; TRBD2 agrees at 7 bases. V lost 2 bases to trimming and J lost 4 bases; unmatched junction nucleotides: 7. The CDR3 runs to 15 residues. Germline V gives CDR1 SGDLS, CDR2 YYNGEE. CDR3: CASSVKGRDPDTQYF. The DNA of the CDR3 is TGTGCCAGCAGCGTGAAGGGGAGGGACCCAGATACGCAGTATTTT. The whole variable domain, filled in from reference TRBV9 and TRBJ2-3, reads DSGVTQTPKHLITATGQRVTLRCSPRSGDLSVYWYQQSLDQGLQFLIQYYNGEERAKGNILERFSAQQFPDLHSELNLSSLELGDSALYFCASSVKGRDPDTQYFGPGTRLTVL.

CDR3 in amino acids: CASSQGRALSGNTIYF. DNA for the CDR3: TGCGCCAGCAGCCAAGGCCGGGCCCTCTCTGGAAACACCATATATTTT. This sequence joins TRBV4-1 and TRBJ1-3; D gene unclear. Germline assignment: CDR1 MGHRA and CDR2 YSYEKL. Trimming took 1 base from V and 0 from J, leaving 10 bases between them. This CDR3 contains 16 residues.

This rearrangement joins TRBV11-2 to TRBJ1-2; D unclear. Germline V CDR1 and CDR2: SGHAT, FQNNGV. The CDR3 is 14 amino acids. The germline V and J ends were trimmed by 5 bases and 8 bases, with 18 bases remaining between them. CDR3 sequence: CASSHSSGAEGYTF. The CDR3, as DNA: TGTGCCAGCAGCCATAGCAGCGGCGCAGAGGGCTACACCTTC.